A single sample gave rise to the 10 T cell receptor beta chains below, sequenced in a study of T cell changes during pregnancy in multiple sclerosis (dated by TCRdb to between 2018 and 2020). The library relied on the immunoSEQ multiplex PCR assay. Entries here come from immuneACCESS through TCRdb and include only in-frame sequences with V and J called. Some clones fail to appear in such tables; in the studies checked, an unresolved V gene covers under half of the shortfall, and the cause of the remainder is unknown. A total of around 96,000 clones appear in this sample, over 85% of them only once. The ten biggest clones cover around 4% of the sample. The sample was peripheral blood, taken in the first trimester of pregnancy. The receptors here all came from a female donor with multiple sclerosis, enrolled in a pregnancy study.

The rearrangement links TRBV5-6 to TRBJ1-6; 10 bases are a match to TRBD1. V lost 1 base, J lost 0 bases, and 4 bases stayed unmatched. Germline CDR1 and CDR2: SGHDT and YYEEEE. CDR3 size: 18 residues. CDR3 in DNA: TGTGCCAGCAGCTTGTGGACAGGGGGTCCCTCCTATAATTCACCCCTCCACTTT. Translation: CASSLWTGGPSYNSPLHF.

This chain links TRBV6-1 with TRBJ1-5; D perhaps matches TRBD1 (5 bases). The CDR3 is 13 amino acids. V lost 8 bases and J lost 3, with 11 bases in between. Germline V gene data show CDR1 as MNHNS and CDR2 as SASEGT. CDR3 sequence (DNA): TGTGCCAGCGGGGGGGGGAACAATCAGCCCCAGCATTTT. Its protein product is CASGGGNNQPQHF.

As for this clone: Other DNA sequences in the same sample also yield this CDR3. The rearrangement links TRBV25-1 to TRBJ1-1; D possibly corresponds to TRBD1 (5 bases). Trimming pared 4 bases from V and 4 bases from J, leaving 10 bases between. The CDR3 is 13 amino acids. Germline values: CDR1 MGHDK, CDR2 SYGVNS. CDR3 amino acids: CASSVGGGTEAFF. The CDR3 DNA sequence: TGTGCCAGCAGTGTCGGGGGAGGCACTGAAGCTTTCTTT.

The chain uses TRBV6-1 and TRBJ2-1, with 14 bases matching TRBD2. J gave up 0 bases and V 4 bases, and 11 bases lay outside the gene matches. The CDR3 sequence is 20 residues long. Per germline, CDR1 MNHNS and CDR2 SASEGT. The CDR3 region is CASSGRTSGGLISSYNEQFF. The CDR3 region has the DNA TGTGCCAGCAGTGGACGGACTAGCGGGGGGCTAATTAGCTCCTACAATGAGCAGTTCTTC.

The genes are TRBV7-8 and TRBJ2-6; the D is unclear. V lost 2 bases to trimming and J lost 2 bases, with 7 bases between them. CDR1 and CDR2 from the germline V gene are SGHVS and FQNEAQ. The CDR3 consists of 15 residues. The CDR3 protein is CASSLMSAGANVLTF. In DNA form, the CDR3 reads TGTGCCAGCAGCTTAATGTCGGCTGGGGCCAACGTCCTGACTTTC.

This clone appeared a few times. The J gene is TRBJ1-2, the V gene TRBV12-5; 7 bases match TRBD1. Unmatched junction bases numbered 7, after V lost 2 bases and J lost 7 bases. This CDR3 has 14 residues. CDR1 and CDR2 (germline): LGHNT, FRNRAP. CDR3 in DNA: TGTGCTAGTGGTTTGAAGGGGGCCTCCGTTGGCTACACCTTC. This gives the protein CASGLKGASVGYTF.

The rearrangement links TRBV7-9 to TRBJ2-7; weak D call: TRBD2 (6 bases). This CDR3 has 16 amino acids. The ends were cut back, 4 bases at V and 0 bases at J, with 16 bases in the middle. The germline CDR1 and CDR2 sequences are SEHNR and FQNEAQ (reference sequence). The CDR3 bases are TGTGCCAGCAGCTACACCCCTGACGGGAGCTCCTACGAGCAGTACTTC. This codes for CASSYTPDGSSYEQYF.

V usage is TRBV2 and J usage is TRBJ2-1; 15 positions match TRBD2. V was pared by 7 bases and J by 0 bases, with 7 bases of the junction left unmatched. The CDR3 is 18 amino acids. From germline, CDR1 is SNHLY and CDR2 FYNNEI. The CDR3 reads CASKTGTSGGSSYNEQFF. The DNA for the CDR3 is TGTGCCAGCAAAACCGGGACTAGCGGGGGGAGCTCCTACAATGAGCAGTTCTTC.

The chain carries TRBV7-9 and TRBJ2-6, with unresolved D. The V end lost 0 bases, the J end lost 4 bases, and 7 bases lay between the germline ends. Germline CDR1 is SEHNR and CDR2 is FQNEAQ (reference sequence). This CDR3 contains 15 residues. CDR3 sequence: CASSLAAVGANVLTF. As DNA, the CDR3 is TGTGCCAGCAGCTTAGCCGCAGTCGGGGCCAACGTCCTGACTTTC.

The chain recombines TRBV5-3 with TRBJ2-4, with a tentative D call TRBD1 (6 bases). TRBV5-3 carries the ORF label, with uncertain function. The CDR3 covers 16 residues. V lost 4 bases and J 0 bases, leaving 14 bases between the germline ends. CDR3 amino acids: CARSHGTPTAKNIQYF. DNA of the CDR3: TGTGCCAGAAGCCATGGGACACCTACAGCCAAAAACATTCAGTACTTC.